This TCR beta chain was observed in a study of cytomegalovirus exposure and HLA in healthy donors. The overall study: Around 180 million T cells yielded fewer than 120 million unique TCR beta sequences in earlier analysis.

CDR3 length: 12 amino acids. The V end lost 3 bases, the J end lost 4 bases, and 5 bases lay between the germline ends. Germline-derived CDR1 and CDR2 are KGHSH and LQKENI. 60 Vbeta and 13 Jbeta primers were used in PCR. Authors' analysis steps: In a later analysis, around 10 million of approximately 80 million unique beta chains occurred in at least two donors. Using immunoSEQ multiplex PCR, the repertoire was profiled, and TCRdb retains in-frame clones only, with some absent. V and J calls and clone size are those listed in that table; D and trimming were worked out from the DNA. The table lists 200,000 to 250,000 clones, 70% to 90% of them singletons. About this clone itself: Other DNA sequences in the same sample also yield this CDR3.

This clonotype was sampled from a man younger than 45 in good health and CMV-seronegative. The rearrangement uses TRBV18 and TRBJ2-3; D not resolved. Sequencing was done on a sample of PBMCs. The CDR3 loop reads CASSPLADTQYF. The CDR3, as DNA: TGTGCCAGCTCACCTCTCGCAGATACGCAGTATTTT.